These 19 T cell receptor beta chains came from one sample sequenced in a study of CD8 T cells in Susac syndrome. RNA was extracted with the RNeasy kit, and a quantity of roughly 0.45 to 1 ug was reverse transcribed using random hexamers. TCRdb fed the immunoSEQ multiplex PCR reads into MiXCR, producing one record per CDR3 protein. The sample records about 76,000 distinct CDR3 sequences, about 94% being singletons. The sequenced material came from CD8+ T cells from PBMCs. The receptors derive from a human donor with Susac syndrome.

Concerning this clonotype: No conserved phenylalanine or tryptophan is present at the end of the CDR3, so a read error is the likely explanation. The J gene is TRBJ2-7, the V gene TRBV28; D assignment may be TRBD1 or TRBD2 (5 bases each). Germline V gene sequence: CDR1 MDHEN, CDR2 SYDVKM. The V end lost 4 bases, the J end lost 2 bases, and 18 bases lay between the germline ends. This CDR3 region has 16 residues. CDR3 sequence (DNA): TGTGCCAGCAGTTCGGGATGGCGACAGTCAACCTACGAGCAGTACCTC. Protein product: CASSSGWRQSTYEQYL.

This rearrangement joins TRBV6-4 to TRBJ2-3, with TRBD2 as a possible D gene (5 bases). This CDR3 has 13 residues. Between the trimmed V and J ends, which lost 5 bases and 1 base, there was a span of 7 bases. Germline CDR1 and CDR2: MRHNA and SNTAGT. The CDR3 reads CASSSDCTDTQYF. Here the CDR3 DNA reads TGTGCCAGCAGTTCGGACTGCACAGATACGCAGTATTTT.

The chain combines TRBV20-1 with TRBJ1-2, with no clear D. This CDR3 spans 13 amino acids. Between the trimmed V and J ends, which lost 1 base and 3 bases, there was a span of 9 bases. The V gene's germline CDR1 is DFQATT and CDR2 SNEGSKA (reference sequence). The DNA for the CDR3 is TGCAGTGCTAGAGCCGGGCAGGACTATGGCTACACCTTC. Residues: CSARAGQDYGYTF.

The chain uses TRBV7-2 and TRBJ2-1; D not certain. V was pared by 4 bases and J by 9 bases, with 13 bases between. The CDR3 consists of 13 residues. Looked up from germline, CDR1 is SGHTA and CDR2 is FQGNSA. CDR3: CASSSGPSGEQFF. The CDR3 region has the DNA TGTGCCAGCAGCTCAGGACCGTCCGGTGAGCAGTTCTTC.

The J gene is TRBJ2-3, the V gene TRBV20-1, with 7 bases fitting TRBD2. Germline values: CDR1 DFQATT, CDR2 SNEGSKA (reference sequence). Unmatched junction bases numbered 6, after V lost 6 bases and J lost 3 bases. CDR3 length: 13 amino acids. The CDR3 loop is CSALTGGTDTQYF. CDR3 coding DNA: TGCAGTGCCTTGACGGGGGGAACAGATACGCAGTATTTT.

The CDR3 sequence: CASSLSGTGTNEKLFF. CDR3 bases: TGCGCCAGCAGCCTCTCGGGGACAGGCACTAATGAAAAACTGTTTTTT. The chain carries TRBV4-3 and TRBJ1-4; 8 bases are shared with TRBD1. This CDR3 is 16 amino acids long. CDR1 and CDR2 from the germline V gene are LGHNA and YSLEER. V was pared by 4 bases and J by 2 bases, with 6 bases of the junction left unmatched.

The gene calls are TRBV30 and TRBJ2-7; 11 nucleotides align to TRBD1. From germline, CDR1 is GTSNPN and CDR2 SVGIG (reference sequence). The CDR3 length is 14 residues. Trimming removed 2 bases from V and 6 bases from J; junction bases left unmatched: 6. CDR3 bases: TGTGCCTGGAGTATTGGGACAGGGGGAGTCGAGCAGTACTTC. Translated, it gives CAWSIGTGGVEQYF.

This clonotype came up once. The genes are TRBV5-6 and TRBJ2-7, with 9 positions matching TRBD1. In germline, CDR1 is SGHDT, CDR2 YYEEEE. Trimming cost V 0 bases and J 3 bases; bases outside gene matches: 7. The CDR3 spans 16 residues. In nucleotides, the CDR3 is TGTGCCAGCAGCTTGGCACCGGGACAGGGAGACTACGAGCAGTACTTC. Translation gives CASSLAPGQGDYEQYF.

The chain has TRBV27 and TRBJ2-1, with 8 bases lining up with TRBD2. Germline-derived CDR1 and CDR2 are MNHEY and SMNVEV (reference sequence). The CDR3 covers 14 residues. Losses at the gene ends were 3 bases for V and 6 bases for J; bases not matched to a gene: 4. In DNA, the CDR3 is TGTGCCAGCAGTTTGGCGGGAGGAGCCAATGAGCAGTTCTTC. This encodes CASSLAGGANEQFF.

This chain uses TRBV6-6 with TRBJ2-1; 7 nucleotides line up with TRBD2. CDR1 MNHNY and CDR2 SVGAGI come from the germline V gene (reference sequence). The J segment lost 10 bases and the V segment lost 2 bases, leaving 5 bases of the junction unmatched. The CDR3 totals 13 residues. The CDR3 sequence is CASSYRERGEQFF. Written as DNA, the CDR3 is TGTGCCAGCAGTTACCGAGAGCGGGGCGAGCAGTTCTTC.

This sequence joins TRBV2 and TRBJ1-5, with TRBD1 identical over 8 bases. Trimming cost V 0 bases and J 5 bases; bases outside gene matches: 9. This CDR3 spans 17 amino acids. Per germline, CDR1 SNHLY and CDR2 FYNNEI. CDR3: CASSEALRTGRYQPQHF. The CDR3, as DNA: TGTGCCAGCAGTGAAGCGCTTAGGACAGGGAGATATCAGCCCCAGCATTTT.

The rearrangement links TRBV27 to TRBJ2-3; a possible D gene is TRBD2 (6 bases). The CDR3 sequence is 14 residues long. V lost 2 bases and J lost 1, with 7 bases in between. Germline V gene data show CDR1 as MNHEY and CDR2 as SMNVEV (reference sequence). The CDR3 region has the DNA TGTGCCAGCAGTTTAGCGGGGCGCACAGATACGCAGTATTTT. As protein: CASSLAGRTDTQYF.

The table lists this clonotype with a count of one. The chain links TRBV20-1 to TRBJ2-1, with D perhaps matching TRBD1 or TRBD2 (6 bases each). The ends were cut back, 4 bases at V and 5 bases at J, with 24 bases in the middle. CDR1 and CDR2 from the germline V gene are DFQATT and SNEGSKA (reference sequence). The CDR3 covers 17 residues. CDR3 in DNA: TGCAGTGCTACTCACTTTGGGCGTCGCGGGACAAACAATGAGCAGTTCTTC. Translation: CSATHFGRRGTNNEQFF.

This sequence joins TRBV28 and TRBJ1-1; D not certain. CDR3 length: 13 residues. Germline-derived CDR1 and CDR2 are MDHEN and SYDVKM. V was shortened by 7 bases and J by 4 bases, with 13 bases between the two germline ends. CDR3 loop: CASTSSRGTEAFF. The CDR3 DNA is TGTGCCAGCACCAGCAGCCGAGGCACTGAAGCTTTCTTT.

J is TRBJ1-3 and V is TRBV20-1, with D possibly being TRBD1 (6 bases). Trimming left V 6 bases short and J 4 bases short, with 19 bases between. The CDR3 runs 15 residues. Germline assignment: CDR1 DFQATT and CDR2 SNEGSKA (reference sequence). The CDR3 DNA is TGCAGTGCGGATTATACCGGGACAATGGGAAACACCATATATTTT. Translated: CSADYTGTMGNTIYF.

The gene calls are TRBV6-2 or TRBV6-3 and TRBJ2-7; TRBD1 is a possible D gene (5 bases). CDR1 and CDR2 from the germline V gene are MNHEY and SVGEGT. V lost 2 bases, J lost 1 base, and 6 bases lay in between. The CDR3 sequence is 13 residues long. The CDR3 nucleotides read TGTGCCAGCAGTTACGGGGCTTCCTACGAGCAGTACTTC. It yields the protein CASSYGASYEQYF.

V is TRBV18 and J is TRBJ1-1, with no clear D. Germline V CDR1 and CDR2: KGHSH, LQKENI. This CDR3 contains 14 residues. Deletions cut 2 bases from V and 1 base from J, with 8 bases between. CDR3 residues: CASSPDARNTEAFF. The CDR3 DNA reads TGTGCCAGCTCACCAGATGCGAGGAACACTGAAGCTTTCTTT.

This chain connects TRBV7-8 to TRBJ1-5; a weak D match, TRBD1 (5 bases). The CDR3 runs 13 residues. In germline, CDR1 is SGHVS, CDR2 FQNEAQ. V lost 8 bases and J lost 4, with 12 bases in between. The CDR3 loop is CASGLGGNQPQHF. CDR3 coding DNA: TGTGCCAGCGGACTCGGGGGTAATCAGCCCCAGCATTTT. The variable domain in full, completed from reference TRBV7-8 and TRBJ1-5, reads GAGVSQSPRYKVAKRGQDVALRCDPISGHVSLFWYQQALGQGPEFLTYFQNEAQLDKSGLPSDRFFAERPEGSVSTLKIQRTQQEDSAVYLCASGLGGNQPQHFGDGTRLSIL.

The chain links TRBV6-4 to TRBJ2-1; D is perhaps TRBD2 (6 bases). The CDR3 runs 16 residues. V gave up 2 bases and J gave up 2 bases, with 13 bases separating them. In germline, CDR1 is MRHNA, CDR2 SNTAGT. CDR3 bases: TGTGCCAGCAGTGACGGGGGGTCTACACCCTACAATGAGCAGTTCTTC. The encoded protein is CASSDGGSTPYNEQFF.